The rows below give T cell receptor beta chains drawn from one sample of a study of OX40 agonist ivuxolimab in advanced cancers. The repertoire was sequenced with immunoSEQ multiplex PCR; TCRdb's copy has only in-frame clones and lacks some. The data hold approximately 50,000 clones, with approximately 79% observed a single time. This specimen consisted of CD4+ or CD8+ T cells sorted from blood, obtained in a trial of the OX40 agonist ivuxolimab. All receptors come from an adult with an advanced solid tumor such as melanoma, head and neck, liver or kidney cancer. Each CDR3 is given with its conserved first and last residue. The D gene is left open where the match is weak. Only part of the rows carry a size: once, few, many, or a class if the clone is expanded.

j_call	clone_size	v_call	d_call	cdr3_nt	cdr3_aa
TRBJ2-6	few	TRBV4-2	NA	TGTGCCAGCAGCCCTGATTCTTCTGGGGCCAACGTCCTGACTTTC	CASSPDSSGANVLTF
TRBJ2-2	NA	TRBV18	NA	TGTGCCAGCTCACCACCCGTTTTGGGGAACACCGGGGAGCTGTTTTTT	CASSPPVLGNTGELFF
TRBJ1-4	NA	TRBV7-8	NA	TGTGCCAGCAGCTTAGTCGGAGTCGGTAATGAAAAACTGTTTTTT	CASSLVGVGNEKLFF
TRBJ2-7	NA	TRBV28	NA	TGTGCCAGCAGGACCTATTACGAGCAGTACTTC	CASRTYYEQYF
TRBJ2-3	NA	TRBV5-6	TRBD2	TGTGCCAGCAGCTTGAATTGGGGGACTAGCGGGAGTGGTTCAGATACGCAGTATTTT	CASSLNWGTSGSGSDTQYF
TRBJ2-7	NA	TRBV15	NA	TGTGCCACCAGCAGAGGCCCGGGGACCGAGCAGTACTTC	CATSRGPGTEQYF
TRBJ2-7	few	TRBV23-1	TRBD2	TGCGCCAGCAGTCAACTTAGGGACTACGCCTACGAGCAGTACTTC	CASSQLRDYAYEQYF
TRBJ1-4	NA	TRBV5-1	NA	TGCGCCAGCAGCTTGGCCCACCGTCGTGAAAAACTGTTTTTT	CASSLAHRREKLFF
TRBJ1-5	medium-sized	TRBV6-5	NA	TGTGCCAGCAGGCGATCAGGGCCCGCTCAGCCCCAGCATTTT	CASRRSGPAQPQHF
TRBJ2-7	NA	TRBV21-1	NA	TGTGCCAGCAGCAAAGGGGTTCCAGGGGTATTTTACGAGCAGTACTTC	CASSKGVPGVFYEQYF
TRBJ2-3	NA	TRBV11-3	TRBD1	TGTGCCAGCAGCCCCGGACAGGGCAGCACAGATACGCAGTATTTT	CASSPGQGSTDTQYF
TRBJ1-3	few	TRBV4-1	NA	TGCGCCAGCAGCCAAGATCGGGGAAACACCATATATTTT	CASSQDRGNTIYF
TRBJ2-2	few	TRBV6-1	NA	TGTGCCAGCAGTCGCGGGTTTAACACCGGGGAGCTGTTTTTT	CASSRGFNTGELFF
TRBJ1-1	NA	TRBV19	NA	TGTGCCAGTGGCCTACAGGGGAACACTGAAGCTTTCTTT	CASGLQGNTEAFF
TRBJ1-1	NA	TRBV5-1	NA	TGCGCCAGCTCTGGGGGGGATGCGACGAACACTGAAGCTTTCTTT	CASSGGDATNTEAFF
TRBJ1-1	few	TRBV7-9	NA	TGTGCCAGCAGCAATCGACCGGACACTGAAGCTTTCTTT	CASSNRPDTEAFF
TRBJ1-3	NA	TRBV5-1	NA	TGCGCCAGCAGCTTGGCCGGCACGGGGTCTTTAGGGAGCTCTGGAAACACCATATATTTT	CASSLAGTGSLGSSGNTIYF
TRBJ1-5	few	TRBV19	NA	TGTGCCAGTAGTATAGGGGGACGACAGCCCCAGCATTTT	CASSIGGRQPQHF
TRBJ2-5	NA	TRBV19	TRBD1	TGTGCCAGTAGTACCCGGGACAGGGTTGAGACCCAGTACTTC	CASSTRDRVETQYF
TRBJ2-5	NA	TRBV9	NA	TGTGCCAGCAGCGTAGGAGGGCGCTTAGGGAACCAAGAGACCCAGTACTTC	CASSVGGRLGNQETQYF
TRBJ2-5	NA	TRBV5-5	NA	TGTGCCAGCAGCTTGTTGCAGGGGGGACAGACCCAGTACTTC	CASSLLQGGQTQYF
TRBJ1-2	NA	TRBV7-9	NA	TGTGCCAGCAGCACCCCTAACAGCGACGGCTACACCTTC	CASSTPNSDGYTF
TRBJ2-7	few	TRBV2	NA	TGTGCCAGCAGAGAGGGCCGTCTACTCCTCCACTACGAGCAGTACTTC	CASREGRLLLHYEQYF
TRBJ1-2	NA	TRBV7-3	NA	TGTGCCAGCAGCCCTAGCGGGGGGGGCTATGGCTACACCTTC	CASSPSGGGYGYTF
TRBJ2-5	once	TRBV30	NA	TGTGCCTGGAGTGGGGAAAAGACCCAGTACTTC	CAWSGEKTQYF
TRBJ2-4	NA	TRBV7-2	TRBD1	TGTGCCAGCAGCCCCCGAGGGACAGGCTTAGCCAAAAACATTCAGTACTTC	CASSPRGTGLAKNIQYF
TRBJ1-3	NA	TRBV7-2	NA	TGTGCCAGCAGCTTAGGAGGGATCGGAAACACCATATATTTT	CASSLGGIGNTIYF
TRBJ2-2	NA	TRBV6-1	NA	TGTGCCAGCAGTGAAGTCGGGACTGTCACCGGGGAGCTGTTTTTT	CASSEVGTVTGELFF
TRBJ1-1	NA	TRBV7-9	NA	TGTGCCAGCAGCCCGCTGTGGACGGCGAACACTGAAGCTTTCTTT	CASSPLWTANTEAFF
TRBJ2-1	NA	TRBV5-1	TRBD2	TGCGCCAGCAGCGGTTCGGGACTAGGGGCCGCCAATGAGCAGTTCTTC	CASSGSGLGAANEQFF
TRBJ1-2	NA	TRBV9	NA	TGTGCCAGCAGCGGCCTCAGGGGCCCGATCTATGGCTACACCTTC	CASSGLRGPIYGYTF
TRBJ2-2	NA	TRBV9	NA	TGTGCCAGCACCTTCGATAGGGACACCGGGGAGCTGTTTTTT	CASTFDRDTGELFF
TRBJ2-7	few	TRBV6-5	TRBD1	TGTGCCAGCATGGGGGACAGCACCTACGAGCAGTACTTC	CASMGDSTYEQYF
TRBJ2-7	few	TRBV19	NA	TGTGCCAGTAGTGCGGGGAACGAGCAGTACTTC	CASSAGNEQYF
TRBJ1-2	NA	TRBV29-1	NA	TGCAGCGTTGAAACGACACAGCTTAACTATGGCTACACCTTC	CSVETTQLNYGYTF
TRBJ1-4	few	TRBV7-2	NA	TGTGCCAGCAGCCCGCAGACCGGGGGTAATGAAAAACTGTTTTTT	CASSPQTGGNEKLFF
TRBJ2-3	medium-sized	TRBV9	NA	TGTGCCAGCAGCGTAGGGGCAGATACTTGGACAGATACGCAGTATTTT	CASSVGADTWTDTQYF
TRBJ2-5	NA	TRBV18	TRBD2	TGTGCCAGCTCACCCCCCCGGTTGTTAGCGGGCGAGACCCAGTACTTC	CASSPPRLLAGETQYF
TRBJ2-2	few	TRBV7-2	TRBD2	TGTGCCAGCAGCTTAACTGGGACTAAGGGCGGGGAGCTGTTTTTT	CASSLTGTKGGELFF
TRBJ1-1	NA	TRBV18	NA	TGTGCCAGCTCACCGACTAGACAAGCTGAAGCTTTCTTT	CASSPTRQAEAFF
TRBJ1-6	NA	TRBV7-2	NA	TGTGCCAGCAGCCTAATAGGCGGGAAGAGTTCACCCCTCCACTTT	CASSLIGGKSSPLHF
TRBJ2-3	NA	TRBV29-1	NA	TGCAGCGTTGTAGACCGGGGTAAAACAGATACGCAGTATTTT	CSVVDRGKTDTQYF
TRBJ1-1	medium-sized	TRBV10-2	NA	TGCGCCAGCAGCTCCAAGACTGAAGCTTTCTTT	CASSSKTEAFF
TRBJ2-3	NA	TRBV6-5	NA	TGTGCCAGCAGTTACTCGGGGGGAACAGATACGCAGTATTTT	CASSYSGGTDTQYF
TRBJ1-2	once	TRBV9	NA	TGTGCCAGCGGACACCGGGGGTATGGCTACACCTTC	CASGHRGYGYTF
TRBJ1-4	NA	TRBV30	TRBD1	TGTGCCTGGAGTGTAGGGACAGGGGGGGCTAATGAAAAACTGTTTTTT	CAWSVGTGGANEKLFF
TRBJ1-5	NA	TRBV6-1	NA	TGTGCCAGCAGGGAGGTAAATCGGGGGCAGCCCCAGCATTTT	CASREVNRGQPQHF
TRBJ1-2	NA	TRBV12-2	NA	TGTGCAAGTCGCTCCGGGGACGGAGCCTCCTACACCTTC	CASRSGDGASYTF
TRBJ2-3	NA	TRBV28	NA	TGTGCCAGCAGTTCCTTTACGGATACGCAGTATTTT	CASSSFTDTQYF
TRBJ1-2	NA	TRBV28	NA	TGTGCCAGCAGTTTATCAGCTAACTATGGCTACACCTTC	CASSLSANYGYTF
TRBJ2-7	NA	TRBV7-2	NA	TGTGCCAGCAGCTTGGGAGTTCTTATTGACGAGCAGTACTTC	CASSLGVLIDEQYF
TRBJ2-1	NA	TRBV29-1	NA	TGCAGCGTCCCCACACTAGGGAACAATGAGCAGTTCTTC	CSVPTLGNNEQFF
TRBJ1-1	NA	TRBV5-5	NA	TGTGCCAGCAGCCGCAACACTGAAGCTTTCTTT	CASSRNTEAFF
TRBJ2-7	few	TRBV11-2	NA	TGTGCCAGCAGCTTAGGCCGGGGCCACGGCTCCTACGAGCAGTACTTC	CASSLGRGHGSYEQYF